Included here is one T cell receptor beta chain sequence, with context. No antigen is known for it. Base qualities are not at hand, and no much larger clone is one base apart. Other DNA sequences in the sample encode the same CDR3. At study entry, adolescents were screened for latent tuberculosis infection by tuberculin skin test and QuantiFERON-TB GOLD In-Tube IGRA. Immunosequencing was performed on unsorted cryopreserved PBMC, with 90,000 to 100,000 T cells per clinical donor covered on average. Eleven high schools in the Worcester region of the Western Cape, South Africa, served as enrollment sites for adolescents aged 12 to 18 years. Ten or so M. tuberculosis-infected adolescents and approximately 10 uninfected adolescents, matched for age and sex, were selected. PBMC from adolescents were isolated by density centrifugation from freshly drawn heparinized blood and were then cryopreserved. Trimming leaves V shorter by 6 bases and J shorter by 4 bases, with the junction holding 5 bases beyond the gene matches. The CDR3 contains 14 residues, cysteine and phenylalanine counted. The CDR3 DNA has 42 bases and is translated from base 1. The germline V gene sets CDR1 to MNHEY and CDR2 to SVGAGI.

The data belong to a study of T cells in tuberculosis (dated by TCRdb to 2016 to 2019). With regard to the full study: The study combined CD1B tetramers and high-throughput TCR immunosequencing to characterize T cells specific for the mycobacterial lipid antigen glucose monomycolate (GMM). IGRA-negative adolescents, IGRA-positive adolescents with latent tuberculosis and adults with active tuberculosis, some 11 per group, were compared in a South African clinical cohort.

What the study reported, not specific to this receptor: Using GEM motif frequencies, a classifier achieved over 55% accuracy, whereas a classifier built on the diverse GMM-specific repertoire got to nearly 90% accuracy (AUROC about 0.9). Clinical samples were chosen by availability of cryopreserved specimens, and active tuberculosis cases were adults while controls were adolescents. Smaller mean NN-distances to GMM-specific TCRs were observed in active tuberculosis TCR-alpha repertoires than in IGRA-negative controls, suggesting clonal expansion of GMM-specific TCRs. Smaller NN-distances were partly driven by shorter CDR3-alpha lengths in active tuberculosis patients, and statistical significance was not reached for the TCR-beta difference.

The immunoSEQ multiplex PCR assay was used to generate TCR libraries, with TCR-beta and/or TCR-alpha/delta assays applied to each sample. The amplified TCR libraries were sequenced on the Illumina high-throughput platform. Per the source publication's procedure: Clustering and dimensionality reduction relied on pairwise TCRdist distances among GMM-specific receptors from T cells that were either sorted ex vivo or expanded in vitro. Each clinical repertoire was assigned a mean NN-distance score, defined as the average TCRdist to the nearest 10% of tetramer-positive reference sequences. GEM TCR motif frequency was calculated as the fraction of unique TCRs that matched known GEM sequences by V/J usage and CDR3 length. Active tuberculosis was classified by linear discriminant analysis with leave-one-out cross-validation, implemented in scikit-learn. TCRdb took over this immuneACCESS table, retaining in-frame rearrangements with V and J assigned. Such tables are incomplete; in checked studies, under half of the missing clones stem from an unresolved V gene, and the remainder is unexplained. V and J calls and clone size are copied from that table; D and trimming were computed from the DNA. Here the sample has some 47,000 clones; 90% to 95% occur a single time. The ten largest make up 7.5% of the sample.

Sequencing was done on a sample of PBMCs. The sequence links TRBV6-5 to TRBJ1-5; 8 central bases correspond to TRBD1. The receptor's source is a donor aged 5 to 30 with latent tuberculosis or without tuberculosis infection. The DNA sequence is as follows: TGTGCCAGCAGCTATGGACAGGGAAATCAGCCCCAGCATTTT. This encodes CASSYGQGNQPQHF.